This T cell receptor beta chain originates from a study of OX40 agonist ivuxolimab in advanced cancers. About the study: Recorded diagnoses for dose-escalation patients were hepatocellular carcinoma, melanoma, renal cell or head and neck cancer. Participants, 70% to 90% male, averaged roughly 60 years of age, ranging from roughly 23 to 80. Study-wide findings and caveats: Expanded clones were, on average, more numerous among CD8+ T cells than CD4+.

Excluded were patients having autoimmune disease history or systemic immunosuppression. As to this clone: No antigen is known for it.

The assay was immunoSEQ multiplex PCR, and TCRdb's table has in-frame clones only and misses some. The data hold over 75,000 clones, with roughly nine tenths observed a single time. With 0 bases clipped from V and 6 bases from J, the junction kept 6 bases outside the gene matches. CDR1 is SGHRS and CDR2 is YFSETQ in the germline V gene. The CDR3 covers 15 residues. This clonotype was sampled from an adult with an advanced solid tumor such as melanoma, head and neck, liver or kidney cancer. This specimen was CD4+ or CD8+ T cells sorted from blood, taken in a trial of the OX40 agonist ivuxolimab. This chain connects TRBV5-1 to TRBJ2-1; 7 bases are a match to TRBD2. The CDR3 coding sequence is TGCGCCAGCAGCTTGGGTGCTAGCGGATTCAATGAGCAGTTCTTC. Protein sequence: CASSLGASGFNEQFF. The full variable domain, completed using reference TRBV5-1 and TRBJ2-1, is KAGVTQTPRYLIKTRGQQVTLSCSPISGHRSVSWYQQTPGQGLQFLFEYFSETQRNKGNFPGRFSGRQFSNSRSEMNVSTLELGDSALYLCASSLGASGFNEQFFGPGTRLTVL.